Sequencing of this T cell receptor beta chain was carried out in a study of blood T cell repertoires in COVID-19. The CDR3 spans 16 residues. Germline CDR1 SGHTS, CDR2 YDEGEE. V was cut by 4 bases and J by 6 bases, with 20 bases left in between. Profiling relied on immunoSEQ multiplex PCR, and the TCRdb table lists in-frame clones only, not all of them. The sample has around 72,000 clones, roughly 87% seen once. Sequences were obtained from peripheral blood. The receptor's source is a woman in her 50s with acute or convalescent COVID-19. V usage is TRBV5-8 and J usage is TRBJ1-5; D is perhaps TRBD1 (5 bases). Written as DNA, the CDR3 is TGTGCCAGCAGCCGGGGGACTGAGCTGATGGTTCAGCCCCAGCATTTT. This codes for CASSRGTELMVQPQHF.